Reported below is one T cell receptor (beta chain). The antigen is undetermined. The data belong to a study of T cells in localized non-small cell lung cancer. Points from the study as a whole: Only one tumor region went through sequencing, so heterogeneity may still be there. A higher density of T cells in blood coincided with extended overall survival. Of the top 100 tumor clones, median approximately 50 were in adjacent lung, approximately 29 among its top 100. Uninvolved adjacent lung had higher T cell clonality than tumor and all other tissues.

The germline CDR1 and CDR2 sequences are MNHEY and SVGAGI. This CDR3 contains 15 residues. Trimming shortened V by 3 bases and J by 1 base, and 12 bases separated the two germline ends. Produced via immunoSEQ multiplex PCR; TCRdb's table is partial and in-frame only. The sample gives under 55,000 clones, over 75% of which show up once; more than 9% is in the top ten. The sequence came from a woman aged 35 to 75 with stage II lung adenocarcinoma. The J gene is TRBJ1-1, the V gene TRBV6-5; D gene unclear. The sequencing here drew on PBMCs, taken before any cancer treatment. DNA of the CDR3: TGTGCCAGCAGTTATACCGGGTCTAGGAACACTGAAGCTTTCTTT. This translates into CASSYTGSRNTEAFF.